This T cell receptor (beta chain) originates from a study of blood T cell repertoires in COVID-19. Whole-study context: Samples taken during acute and convalescent COVID-19 were collected in the United States, Italy and Spain.

Using immunoSEQ multiplex PCR, the repertoire was profiled, and TCRdb retains in-frame clones only, with some absent. The sample gives approximately 350,000 clones, over 75% of which show up once; around 1% is in the top ten. J lost 2 bases, V lost 6 bases, and 15 bases had no gene match. Germline CDR1 and CDR2: MNHEY and SVGEGT. This CDR3 has 18 residues. The rearrangement links TRBV6-2 or TRBV6-3 to TRBJ2-1; 8 bases align to TRBD1. The sample consisted of PBMCs or T cells enriched from blood (not recorded which). This sequence originates from a man aged 18-30 years who had recovered from COVID-19. The CDR3 protein is CASSRPILTGEAYNEQFF. The CDR3 nucleotides read TGTGCCAGCAGCCGCCCTATTCTGACAGGGGAAGCCTACAATGAGCAGTTCTTC.